This entry features one T cell receptor beta chain sequence. This sample is part of a study of control samples from healthy donors and cancer patients. From germline, CDR1 is MDHEN and CDR2 SYDVKM. Between the trimmed V and J ends, which lost 6 bases and 1 base, there was a span of 13 bases. The CDR3 length is 14 residues. Measured with immunoSEQ multiplex PCR; TCRdb has only the in-frame clones, and not every one. The sample holds roughly 130,000 clones, around 90% seen once. This chain joins TRBV28 and TRBJ2-7; D is ambiguous. Sequences were obtained from blood. The TCR was taken from a man aged 18-30 years in good health. The CDR3 nucleotides read TGTGCCAGCAGCCCCCCACCCTCTTCCTACGAGCAGTACTTC. This codes for CASSPPPSSYEQYF.